Each of the 3 T cell receptor beta chains below was sequenced from the same sample in a study of T cells in Graves' hyperthyroidism and ophthalmopathy. It was RNA transcripts that yielded the amplified TCR beta CDR3 regions. First-round RT-PCR targeting the TCR CDR3 was performed with the HTBI primer set. MiXCR was run by TCRdb on the multiplex PCR reads, yielding one entry per CDR3 protein. Of about 400,000 distinct CDR3 sequences listed, 11% to 15% were seen once; the top ten hold around 27%. The specimen was blood. Source of these receptors: a man in his fifties with Graves' ophthalmopathy.

This clonotype was seen ten or more times. V is TRBV20-1 and J is TRBJ2-1, with a possible D match to TRBD2 (6 bases). Trimming cost V 2 bases and J 4 bases, with 9 bases left between them. Germline lookup yields CDR1 DFQATT and CDR2 SNEGSKA (reference sequence). The CDR3 extends over 13 amino acids. CDR3 region: CSARSGTYNEQFF. In DNA, the CDR3 is TGCAGTGCTAGATCGGGGACTTACAATGAGCAGTTCTTC.

This clonotype was recorded many times. V is TRBV2 and J is TRBJ2-2; 10 nucleotides match TRBD2. Germline CDR1 and CDR2: SNHLY and FYNNEI. CDR3 length equals 15 residues. V lost 7 bases, J lost 1 base, and 3 bases stayed unmatched. CDR3 in DNA: TGTGCCAGCAAGCGGGAGGGAATGAACACCGGGGAGCTGTTTTTT. Residues: CASKREGMNTGELFF.

Only a few counts were recorded for this clonotype. The chain uses TRBV19 and TRBJ1-5; possible D gene TRBD1, 6 bases. Germline CDR1 reads LNHDA; CDR2 reads SQIVND (reference sequence). The CDR3 spans 15 residues. V was shortened by 3 bases and J by 5 bases, with 14 bases between the two germline ends. The CDR3 nucleotides are TGTGCCAGTAGTATCCGCGACAGGTTCGATCAGCCCCAGCATTTT. Translated, it gives CASSIRDRFDQPQHF.